The 7 T cell receptor beta chains below were found in one sample sequenced in a study of control samples from healthy donors and cancer patients (TCRdb year 2020). Libraries were constructed by the immunoSEQ multiplex PCR assay. In TCRdb, the immuneACCESS table is reduced to in-frame sequences with V and J assigned. These tables do not hold every clone; where another copy was compared, an unresolved V gene accounts for under half, and the others remain unexplained. A total of 150,000 to 200,000 clones appear in this sample, more than 90% of them only once. Around 1.4% of the sample is taken by the ten largest. The sequenced sample was blood. All receptors derive from a man under 40 in good health.

This clone appeared a single time. The chain has TRBV18 and TRBJ2-1, with 8 bases fitting TRBD2. V gave up 3 bases and J gave up 7 bases; unmatched junction bases: 14. This CDR3 is built from 17 residues. CDR1 and CDR2 from the germline V gene are KGHSH and LQKENI. This CDR3 is CASSPTLRGGPSNEQFF. As DNA, the CDR3 is TGTGCCAGCTCACCCACGCTCCGCGGGGGGCCAAGTAATGAGCAGTTCTTC.

V and J are TRBV7-7 and TRBJ2-7; possibly TRBD2 for D (6 bases). CDR3 length: 15 residues. From germline, CDR1 is SSHAT and CDR2 FNYEAQ (reference sequence). Trimming removed 5 bases from V and 3 bases from J, with 17 bases in between. The CDR3 sequence: CASSPGVGQVYEQYF. CDR3 DNA sequence: TGTGCCAGCAGCCCGGGGGTAGGCCAGGTCTACGAGCAGTACTTC.

The J gene is TRBJ2-2, the V gene TRBV5-1; D gene uncertain. Per germline, CDR1 SGHRS and CDR2 YFSETQ. Trimming shortened V by 1 base and J by 1 base, and 8 bases separated the two germline ends. CDR3 size: 15 residues. DNA of the CDR3: TGCGCCAGCAGCTTGAGGGAACAGAACACCGGGGAGCTGTTTTTT. It encodes CASSLREQNTGELFF.

This clone was detected only once. The chain has TRBV18 and TRBJ2-7; D ambiguous. The V end lost 3 bases, the J end lost 2 bases, and 8 bases lay between the germline ends. The CDR3 is made up of 13 amino acids. The germline V gene encodes CDR1 KGHSH and CDR2 LQKENI. Written as DNA, the CDR3 is TGTGCCAGCTCACCGGACGAAACCTACGAGCAGTACTTC. This encodes CASSPDETYEQYF.

V is TRBV6-5 and J is TRBJ1-2; D might be TRBD1 (5 bases). The ends were cut back, 6 bases at V and 4 bases at J, with 12 bases in the middle. Germline CDR1 reads MNHEY; CDR2 reads SVGAGI. This CDR3 is built from 13 residues. The CDR3 sequence is CASRAGTVYGYTF. CDR3 sequence (DNA): TGTGCCAGCAGGGCTGGGACCGTCTATGGCTACACCTTC.

The CDR3 DNA is TGCGCCAGCAGCTTGGAGGGGGGGCCGGTGGATGAGCAGTTCTTC. This encodes CASSLEGGPVDEQFF. The rearrangement uses TRBV5-1 and TRBJ2-1, with D perhaps TRBD2 (7 bases). The germline gives CDR1 SGHRS, CDR2 YFSETQ. Trimming left V 0 bases short and J 8 bases short, with 15 bases between. There are 15 residues in the CDR3.

This chain connects TRBV9 to TRBJ2-3, with D perhaps matching TRBD1 (6 bases). This CDR3 is 16 amino acids long. V lost 4 bases and J 3 bases, leaving 18 bases between the germline ends. Per the germline V gene, CDR1 is SGDLS and CDR2 is YYNGEE. The CDR3: CASSPEGTGLTDTQYF. CDR3 nucleotide sequence: TGTGCCAGCAGCCCCGAGGGCACAGGGCTGACAGATACGCAGTATTTT.